The clone carrying this T cell receptor (beta chain) was seen only once. In the study's own analysis: In the immunoSEQ data, sequences were junction-only and lacked quality scores, so filtering differed. Some clones are missing from TCRdb's copy, which holds only in-frame ones; the method was immunoSEQ multiplex PCR. V and J calls and clone size come straight from that table; D and trimming were deduced from the DNA. The data show hundreds of thousands of clones, with 74% seen just once and 1.5% to 2% held by the top ten. The sample is drawn from a study of shared clonotypes between healthy human individuals. CDR1 is MNHNS, CDR2 SASEGT, per germline. This CDR3 is 15 amino acids long. Trimming removed 6 bases from V and 7 bases from J, with 19 bases in between.

Sequencing was carried out using memory CD4+ T cells sorted from blood. As to subset: CD45RA-negative fraction. The rearrangement joins TRBV6-1 to TRBJ1-5; weak D call: TRBD1 (6 bases). This clonotype was sampled from a woman aged 30 to 39 in good health. The CDR3 DNA reads TGTGCCAGCAGCCGGGGGGGACAAGCTCCGCAGCCCCAGCATTTT. This sequence encodes CASSRGGQAPQPQHF.